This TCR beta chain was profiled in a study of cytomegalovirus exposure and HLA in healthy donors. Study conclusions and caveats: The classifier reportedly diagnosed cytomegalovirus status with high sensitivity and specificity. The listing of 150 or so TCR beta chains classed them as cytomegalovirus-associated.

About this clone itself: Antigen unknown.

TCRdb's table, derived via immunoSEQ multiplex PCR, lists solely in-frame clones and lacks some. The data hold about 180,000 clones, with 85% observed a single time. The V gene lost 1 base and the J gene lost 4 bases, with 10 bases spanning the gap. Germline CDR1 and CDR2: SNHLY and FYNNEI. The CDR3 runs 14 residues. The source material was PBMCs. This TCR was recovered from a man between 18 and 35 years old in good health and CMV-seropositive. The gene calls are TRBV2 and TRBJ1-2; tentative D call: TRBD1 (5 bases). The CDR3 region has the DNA TGTGCCAGCAGTGAAGTGACAGAAACCTATGGCTACACCTTC. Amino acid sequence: CASSEVTETYGYTF.